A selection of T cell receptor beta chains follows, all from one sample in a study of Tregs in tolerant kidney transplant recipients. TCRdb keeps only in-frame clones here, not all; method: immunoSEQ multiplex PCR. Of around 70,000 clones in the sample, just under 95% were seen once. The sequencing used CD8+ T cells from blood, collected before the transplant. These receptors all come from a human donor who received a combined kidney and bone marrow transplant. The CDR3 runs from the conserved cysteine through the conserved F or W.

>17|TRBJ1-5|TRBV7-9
CASSTIPGQGEGQPQHF
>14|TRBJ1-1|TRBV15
CATSNRVGVTEAFF
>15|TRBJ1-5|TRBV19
CASRHGGMGNQPQHF
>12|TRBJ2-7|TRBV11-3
CASSSHSYEQYF
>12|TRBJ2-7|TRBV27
CASKGSSYEQYF
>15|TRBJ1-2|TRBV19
CASSIDVGAIYGYTF
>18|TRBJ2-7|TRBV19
CASSQGLAGELGSYEQYF
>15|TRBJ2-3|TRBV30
CAWTALGGRTDTQYF
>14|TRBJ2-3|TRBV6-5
CASSFFKGADTQYF
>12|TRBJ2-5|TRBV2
CASTIPGETQYF
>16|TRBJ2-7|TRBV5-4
CASSAEKTGDPYEQYF
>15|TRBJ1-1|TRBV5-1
CASSLAREMNTEAFF
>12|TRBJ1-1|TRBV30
CAGWEGSTEAFF
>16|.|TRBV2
CASRKRLAATDYEQYF